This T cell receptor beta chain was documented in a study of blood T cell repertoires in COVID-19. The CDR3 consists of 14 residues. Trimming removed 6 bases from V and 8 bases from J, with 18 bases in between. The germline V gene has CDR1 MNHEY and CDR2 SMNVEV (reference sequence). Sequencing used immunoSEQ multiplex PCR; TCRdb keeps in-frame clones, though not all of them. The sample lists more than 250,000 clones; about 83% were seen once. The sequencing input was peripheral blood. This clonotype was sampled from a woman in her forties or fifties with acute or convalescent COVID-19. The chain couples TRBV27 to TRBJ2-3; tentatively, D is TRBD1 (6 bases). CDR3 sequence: CASSDSGFRGTQYF. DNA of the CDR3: TGTGCCAGCAGCGATTCAGGTTTCAGGGGTACGCAGTATTTT.